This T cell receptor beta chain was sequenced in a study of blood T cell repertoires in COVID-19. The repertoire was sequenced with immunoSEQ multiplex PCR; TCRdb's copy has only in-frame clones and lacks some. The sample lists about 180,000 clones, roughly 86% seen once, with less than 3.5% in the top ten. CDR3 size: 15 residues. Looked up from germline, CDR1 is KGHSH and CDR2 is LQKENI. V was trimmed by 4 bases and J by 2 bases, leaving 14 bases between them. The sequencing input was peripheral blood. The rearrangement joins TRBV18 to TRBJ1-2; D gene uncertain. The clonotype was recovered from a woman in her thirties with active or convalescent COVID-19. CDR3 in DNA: TGTGCCAGCTCACAAGGGATGGGAGGCAACTATGGCTACACCTTC. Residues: CASSQGMGGNYGYTF.